These T cell receptor beta chains were read from a single sample in a study of spatial heterogeneity in lung cancer. MiXCR, applied by TCRdb to the 5' RACE reads, yields one record per CDR3 protein. This table holds some 4,100 distinct CDR3 sequences, approximately 16% found once. This specimen consisted of PBMCs, obtained at surgery. These receptors were taken from a male donor with early-stage non-small cell lung cancer. Each CDR3 is given with its conserved first and last residue. Each record gives: clone size, V gene, J gene, D gene, CDR3 DNA, CDR3 protein. A D gene is named only where the DNA matches it firmly. Clone sizes are given selectively: once, few, many, or a class where the clone is expanded.

abundance: medium-sized; v_gene: TRBV29-1; j_gene: TRBJ1-1; d_gene: NA; CDR3nt: TGCAGCGTTGTACCCCAGGCCATGGGGATGAACACTGAAGCTTTCTTT; CDR3aa: CSVVPQAMGMNTEAFF
abundance: few; v_gene: TRBV19; j_gene: TRBJ1-1; d_gene: NA; CDR3nt: TGTGCCAGTAGTATAGAGCCGGTTTCCACTGAAGCTTTCTTT; CDR3aa: CASSIEPVSTEAFF
abundance: few; v_gene: TRBV6-6; j_gene: TRBJ1-1; d_gene: NA; CDR3nt: TGTGCCAGCAGCGGCCGACAGGTTACTCTACAAACTGAAGCTTTCTTT; CDR3aa: CASSGRQVTLQTEAFF
abundance: few; v_gene: TRBV18; j_gene: TRBJ1-4; d_gene: NA; CDR3nt: TGTGCCAGCTCACCACCTTGGGACGGAGGAAATGAAAAACTGTTTTTT; CDR3aa: CASSPPWDGGNEKLFF
abundance: few; v_gene: TRBV3-1; j_gene: TRBJ2-1; d_gene: NA; CDR3nt: TGTGCCAGCAGCCACCGGACAGACAATGAGCAGTTCTTC; CDR3aa: CASSHRTDNEQFF
abundance: medium-sized; v_gene: TRBV28; j_gene: TRBJ2-7; d_gene: NA; CDR3nt: TGTGCCAGCAGCTCAATCGGACGGAACCGTCCCTACGAGCAGTACTTC; CDR3aa: CASSSIGRNRPYEQYF
abundance: many; v_gene: TRBV9; j_gene: TRBJ2-6; d_gene: NA; CDR3nt: TGTGCCAGCAGCGCGGACAGCTCTGGGGCCAACGTCCTGACTTTC; CDR3aa: CASSADSSGANVLTF
abundance: NA; v_gene: TRBV5-1; j_gene: TRBJ2-3; d_gene: TRBD2; CDR3nt: TGCGCCAGCAGGTGGCCAGCGGGGAGCGCTAGCACAGATACGCAGTATTTT; CDR3aa: CASRWPAGSASTDTQYF
abundance: NA; v_gene: TRBV5-5; j_gene: TRBJ1-1; d_gene: NA; CDR3nt: TGTGCCAGCAGCTTGGCTCCGAACACTGAAGCTTTCTTT; CDR3aa: CASSLAPNTEAFF
abundance: few; v_gene: TRBV7-9; j_gene: TRBJ2-2; d_gene: NA; CDR3nt: TGTGCCAGCACCTTGGCGGCGGGGACGAACACCGGGGAGCTGTTTTTT; CDR3aa: CASTLAAGTNTGELFF
abundance: NA; v_gene: TRBV4-3; j_gene: TRBJ2-7; d_gene: TRBD2; CDR3nt: TGCGCCAGCAGCCAAGATTCCCCCTATAGCGGGAGGTACGAGCAGTACTTC; CDR3aa: CASSQDSPYSGRYEQYF
abundance: NA; v_gene: TRBV28; j_gene: TRBJ1-2; d_gene: NA; CDR3nt: TGTGCCAGCAGCCCCCCTAAGAGCGGCTACACCTTC; CDR3aa: CASSPPKSGYTF
abundance: few; v_gene: TRBV4-3; j_gene: TRBJ2-1; d_gene: NA; CDR3nt: TGCGCCAGCAGCCAAGATCTCACAGGGTCATACAATGAGCAGTTCTTC; CDR3aa: CASSQDLTGSYNEQFF
abundance: NA; v_gene: TRBV7-8; j_gene: TRBJ2-2; d_gene: TRBD1; CDR3nt: TGTGCCAGCAGCTTGGAACAGGGGACCGGGGAGCTGTTTTTT; CDR3aa: CASSLEQGTGELFF
abundance: NA; v_gene: TRBV20-1; j_gene: TRBJ2-7; d_gene: TRBD2; CDR3nt: TGCAGTGCTCCTCGGACTAGCGGGAGGGCCTTGCACGAGCAGTACTTC; CDR3aa: CSAPRTSGRALHEQYF
abundance: NA; v_gene: TRBV5-1; j_gene: TRBJ2-1; d_gene: TRBD2; CDR3nt: TGCGCCAGCAGCTGGATAAGCGGGAGAGGCGACAATGAGCAGTTCTTC; CDR3aa: CASSWISGRGDNEQFF
abundance: NA; v_gene: TRBV24-1; j_gene: TRBJ1-5; d_gene: TRBD1; CDR3nt: TGTGCCACCAGCAAGACAGGGGATCAGCCCCAGCATTTT; CDR3aa: CATSKTGDQPQHF
abundance: many; v_gene: TRBV7-8; j_gene: TRBJ2-3; d_gene: NA; CDR3nt: TGTGCCAGCAGCCTTTCCTTCAGGGATACAGATACGCAGTATTTT; CDR3aa: CASSLSFRDTDTQYF
abundance: many; v_gene: TRBV7-9; j_gene: TRBJ1-1; d_gene: TRBD1; CDR3nt: TGTGCCAGCAGCCGACGGACAGGGGGCTTTGTCACTGAAGCTTTCTTT; CDR3aa: CASSRRTGGFVTEAFF
abundance: NA; v_gene: TRBV4-2; j_gene: TRBJ2-1; d_gene: NA; CDR3nt: TGTGCCAGCAGCCAAGATCCGGGGGCATCTTGGGATGAGCAGTTCTTC; CDR3aa: CASSQDPGASWDEQFF
abundance: few; v_gene: TRBV20-1; j_gene: TRBJ1-1; d_gene: TRBD1; CDR3nt: TGCAGTGCTAGGGGACAGCCGAACACTGAAGCTTTCTTT; CDR3aa: CSARGQPNTEAFF
abundance: NA; v_gene: TRBV9; j_gene: TRBJ2-4; d_gene: NA; CDR3nt: TGTGCCAGCAGCGTAGCGGCTAGCGATGGCAAAAACATTCAGTACTTC; CDR3aa: CASSVAASDGKNIQYF
abundance: NA; v_gene: TRBV7-2; j_gene: TRBJ2-1; d_gene: TRBD2; CDR3nt: TGTGCCAGCAGCCTACTACCCGGGACTAGCGGGAGGGGGAATGAGCAGTTCTTC; CDR3aa: CASSLLPGTSGRGNEQFF
abundance: many; v_gene: TRBV2; j_gene: TRBJ1-1; d_gene: NA; CDR3nt: TGTGCCAGCAGGGGGGGGACGAAGGCAAATGAAGCTTTCTTT; CDR3aa: CASRGGTKANEAFF
abundance: few; v_gene: TRBV20-1; j_gene: TRBJ2-7; d_gene: NA; CDR3nt: TGCAGTGCTAGACCCCACCCCAAATCTACCTACGAGCAGTACTTC; CDR3aa: CSARPHPKSTYEQYF
abundance: NA; v_gene: TRBV5-6; j_gene: TRBJ2-7; d_gene: TRBD2; CDR3nt: TGTGCCAGCAGCTTCGAACTAGCGGGGGTGGTCTACGAGCAGTACTTC; CDR3aa: CASSFELAGVVYEQYF